These T cell receptor beta chains were read from a single sample in a study of blood T cell repertoires in COVID-19. Clones were read by immunoSEQ multiplex PCR, and TCRdb kept only the in-frame ones, dropping some. The sample lists 150,000 to 200,000 clones, about 88% occurring once. Material: PBMCs or T cells enriched from blood (not recorded which). The receptors stem from a woman aged 18-29 years who had recovered from COVID-19. The CDR3 runs from the conserved cysteine through the conserved F or W. The D gene is left open where the match is weak. Clone size is not always given. Where it is, it says once, few, many or a class for expanded clones.

>TRBD1|TRBV7-2|.|TRBJ1-1
CASSLAGQGVVNTEAFF
TGTGCCAGCAGCTTAGCGGGACAGGGGGTCGTGAACACTGAAGCTTTCTTT
>.|TRBV7-9|.|TRBJ2-7
CASSLGGVREQYF
TGTGCCAGCAGCTTAGGCGGGGTACGCGAGCAGTACTTC
>TRBD1|TRBV5-1|.|TRBJ2-7
CASNGQGSSYEQYF
TGCGCCAGCAACGGACAGGGAAGCTCCTACGAGCAGTACTTC
>TRBD2|TRBV5-1|.|TRBJ2-3
CASIGLAGTDTQYF
TGCGCCAGCATCGGACTAGCTGGGACAGATACGCAGTATTTT
>TRBD2|TRBV7-2|.|TRBJ2-1
CASSLVAGDYNEQFF
TGTGCCAGCAGCTTAGTGGCGGGGGACTACAATGAGCAGTTCTTC
>TRBD1|TRBV6-5|.|TRBJ1-1
CASSSYRGTEAFF
TGTGCCAGCAGTTCGTACAGGGGGACTGAAGCTTTCTTT
>TRBD2|TRBV30|.|TRBJ2-7
CAWSFGLAGEFDEQYF
TGTGCCTGGAGCTTCGGACTAGCGGGAGAGTTCGACGAGCAGTACTTC
>TRBD1|TRBV3-1/TRBV3-2|once|TRBJ1-5
CASSQQGAFQPQHF
TGTGCCAGCAGCCAACAGGGGGCTTTTCAGCCCCAGCATTTT
>.|TRBV4-1|once|TRBJ1-1
CASSQEQGNTEAFF
TGCGCCAGCAGCCAAGAGCAGGGGAACACTGAAGCTTTCTTT
>TRBD1|TRBV2|.|TRBJ2-5
CASSETPTGGETQYF
TGTGCCAGCAGTGAAACACCGACAGGGGGAGAGACCCAGTACTTC
>TRBD1|TRBV27|few|TRBJ2-7
CASSLSRGQGTYEQYF
TGTGCCAGCAGTTTAAGTAGGGGACAGGGAACGTACGAGCAGTACTTC
>TRBD1|TRBV19|.|TRBJ2-3
CASTPGQRTDTQYF
TGTGCCAGTACCCCGGGACAGCGCACAGATACGCAGTATTTT
>.|TRBV11-2|.|TRBJ2-7
CASSLVGSGNYEQYF
TGTGCCAGCAGCCTGGTTGGTAGCGGTAATTACGAGCAGTACTTC
>TRBD2|TRBV28|.|TRBJ2-3
CASSPLGSGRAGDTQYF
TGTGCCAGCAGTCCCCTGGGGAGCGGGAGGGCCGGGGATACGCAGTATTTT
>TRBD1|TRBV28|.|TRBJ1-5
CASSDRGYSNQPQHF
TGTGCCAGCTCCGACAGGGGATATAGCAATCAGCCCCAGCATTTT